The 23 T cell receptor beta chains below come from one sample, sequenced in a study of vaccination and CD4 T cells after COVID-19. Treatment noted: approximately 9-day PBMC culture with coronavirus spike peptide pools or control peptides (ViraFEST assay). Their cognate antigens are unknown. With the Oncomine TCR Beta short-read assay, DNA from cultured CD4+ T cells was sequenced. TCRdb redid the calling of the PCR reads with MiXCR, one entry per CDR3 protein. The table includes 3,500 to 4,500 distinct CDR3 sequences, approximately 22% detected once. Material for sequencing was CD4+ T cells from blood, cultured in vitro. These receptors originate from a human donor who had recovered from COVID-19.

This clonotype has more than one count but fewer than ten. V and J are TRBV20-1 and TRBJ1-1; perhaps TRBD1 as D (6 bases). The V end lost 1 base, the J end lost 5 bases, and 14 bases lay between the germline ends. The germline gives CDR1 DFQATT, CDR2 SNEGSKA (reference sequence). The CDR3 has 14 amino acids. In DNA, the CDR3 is TGCAGTGCTAGAGCATGGGGGGCAAAGACTGAAGCTTTCTTT. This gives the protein CSARAWGAKTEAFF.

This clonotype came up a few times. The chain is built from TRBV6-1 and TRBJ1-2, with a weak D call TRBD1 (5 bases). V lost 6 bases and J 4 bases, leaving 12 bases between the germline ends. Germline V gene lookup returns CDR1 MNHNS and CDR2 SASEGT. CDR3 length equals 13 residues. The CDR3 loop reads CASRGTGGYGYTF. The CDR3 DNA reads TGTGCCAGCAGGGGGACCGGGGGCTATGGCTACACCTTC.

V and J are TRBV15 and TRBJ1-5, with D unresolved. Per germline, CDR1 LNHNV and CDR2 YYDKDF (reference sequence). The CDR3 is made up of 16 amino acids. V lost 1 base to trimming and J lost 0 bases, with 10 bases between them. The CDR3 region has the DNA TGTGCCACCAGCAGAGGAGGAGAGTATAGCAATCAGCCCCAGCATTTT. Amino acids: CATSRGGEYSNQPQHF.

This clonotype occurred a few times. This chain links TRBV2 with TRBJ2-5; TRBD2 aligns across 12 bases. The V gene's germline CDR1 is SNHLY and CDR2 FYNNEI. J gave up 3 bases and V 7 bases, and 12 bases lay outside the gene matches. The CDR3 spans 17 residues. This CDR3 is CASKSPSGGEWEETQYF. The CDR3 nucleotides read TGTGCCAGCAAGTCCCCTAGCGGGGGGGAGTGGGAAGAGACCCAGTACTTC.

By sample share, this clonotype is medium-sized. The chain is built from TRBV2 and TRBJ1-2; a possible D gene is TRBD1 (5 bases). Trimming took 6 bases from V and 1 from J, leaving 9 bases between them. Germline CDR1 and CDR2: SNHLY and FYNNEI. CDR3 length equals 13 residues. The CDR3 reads CASRVDSNYGYTF. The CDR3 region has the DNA TGTGCCAGCAGGGTAGACAGTAACTATGGCTACACCTTC.

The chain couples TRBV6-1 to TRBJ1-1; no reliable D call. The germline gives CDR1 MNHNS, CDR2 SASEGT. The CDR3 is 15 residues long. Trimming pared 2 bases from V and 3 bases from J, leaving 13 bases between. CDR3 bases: TGTGCCAGCAGTGAACGACAAGGGCCGCACACTGAAGCTTTCTTT. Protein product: CASSERQGPHTEAFF.

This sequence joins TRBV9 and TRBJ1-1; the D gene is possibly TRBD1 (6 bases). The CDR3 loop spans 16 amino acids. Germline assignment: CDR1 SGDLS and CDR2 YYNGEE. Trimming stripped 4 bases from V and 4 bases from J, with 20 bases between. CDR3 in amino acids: CASSPGVGMEGTEAFF. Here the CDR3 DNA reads TGTGCCAGCAGCCCAGGGGTAGGGATGGAGGGCACTGAAGCTTTCTTT.

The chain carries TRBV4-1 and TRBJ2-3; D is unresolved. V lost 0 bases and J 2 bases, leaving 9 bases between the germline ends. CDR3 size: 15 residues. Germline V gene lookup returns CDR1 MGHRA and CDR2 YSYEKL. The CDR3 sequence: CASSQDLALTDTQYF. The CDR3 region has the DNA TGCGCCAGCAGCCAAGATTTGGCCCTCACAGATACGCAGTATTTT.

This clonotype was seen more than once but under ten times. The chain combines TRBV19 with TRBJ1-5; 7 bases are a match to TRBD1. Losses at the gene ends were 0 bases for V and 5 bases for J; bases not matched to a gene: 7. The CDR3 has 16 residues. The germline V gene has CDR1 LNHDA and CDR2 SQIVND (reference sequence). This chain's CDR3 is CASSIDAVQGYQPQHF. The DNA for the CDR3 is TGTGCCAGTAGTATAGACGCGGTACAGGGGTATCAGCCCCAGCATTTT.

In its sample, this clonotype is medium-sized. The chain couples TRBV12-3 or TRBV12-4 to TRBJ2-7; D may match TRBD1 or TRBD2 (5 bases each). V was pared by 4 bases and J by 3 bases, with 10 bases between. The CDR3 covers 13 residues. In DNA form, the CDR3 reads TGTGCCAGCAGTTCGGGACGGAACTACGAGCAGTACTTC. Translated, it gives CASSSGRNYEQYF.

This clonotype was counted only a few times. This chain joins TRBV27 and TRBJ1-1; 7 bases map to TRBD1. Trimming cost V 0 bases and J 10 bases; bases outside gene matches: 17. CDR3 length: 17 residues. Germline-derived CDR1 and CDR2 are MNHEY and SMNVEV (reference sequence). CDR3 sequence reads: CASSLSRAPTGRYVAFF. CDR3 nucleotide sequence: TGTGCCAGCAGTTTATCGCGGGCCCCGACAGGGAGATACGTAGCTTTCTTT.

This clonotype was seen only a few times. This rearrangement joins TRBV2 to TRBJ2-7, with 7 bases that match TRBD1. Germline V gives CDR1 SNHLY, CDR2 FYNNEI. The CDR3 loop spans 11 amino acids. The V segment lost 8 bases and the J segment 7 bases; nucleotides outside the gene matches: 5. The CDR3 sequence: CASGTAREQYF. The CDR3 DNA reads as TGTGCCAGCGGGACAGCCCGGGAGCAGTACTTC.

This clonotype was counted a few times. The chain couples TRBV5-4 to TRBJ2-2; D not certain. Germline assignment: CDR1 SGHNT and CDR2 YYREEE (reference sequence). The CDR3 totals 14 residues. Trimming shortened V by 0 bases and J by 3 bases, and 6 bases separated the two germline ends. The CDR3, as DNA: TGTGCCAGCAGCTTGGAGGGTTACACCGGGGAGCTGTTTTTT. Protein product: CASSLEGYTGELFF.

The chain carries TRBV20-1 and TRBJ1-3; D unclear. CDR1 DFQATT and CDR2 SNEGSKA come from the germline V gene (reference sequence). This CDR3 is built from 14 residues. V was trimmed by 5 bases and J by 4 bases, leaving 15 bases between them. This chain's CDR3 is CSAAAWGVGNTIYF. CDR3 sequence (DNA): TGCAGTGCTGCGGCGTGGGGAGTAGGAAACACCATATATTTT.

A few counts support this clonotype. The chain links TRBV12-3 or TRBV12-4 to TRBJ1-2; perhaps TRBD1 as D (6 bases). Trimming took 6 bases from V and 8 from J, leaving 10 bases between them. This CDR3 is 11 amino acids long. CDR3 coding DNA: TGTGCCAGCAGCCCCGGGACAGGCTACACCTTC. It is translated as CASSPGTGYTF.

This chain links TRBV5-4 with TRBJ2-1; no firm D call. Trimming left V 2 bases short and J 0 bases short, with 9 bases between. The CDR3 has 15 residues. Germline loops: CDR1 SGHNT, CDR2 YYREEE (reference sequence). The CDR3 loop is CASSLWPSSYNEQFF. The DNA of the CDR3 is TGTGCCAGCAGCTTATGGCCGAGCTCCTACAATGAGCAGTTCTTC.

Here the CDR3 reads CAWTRGSGANVLTF. CDR3 DNA: TGTGCCTGGACCCGGGGCTCTGGGGCCAACGTCCTGACTTTC. The J gene is TRBJ2-6, the V gene TRBV30; D possibly corresponds to TRBD2 (5 bases). Germline CDR1 reads GTSNPN; CDR2 reads SVGIG (reference sequence). V was clipped by 4 bases and J by 0 bases, with 7 bases between them. This CDR3 contains 14 residues.

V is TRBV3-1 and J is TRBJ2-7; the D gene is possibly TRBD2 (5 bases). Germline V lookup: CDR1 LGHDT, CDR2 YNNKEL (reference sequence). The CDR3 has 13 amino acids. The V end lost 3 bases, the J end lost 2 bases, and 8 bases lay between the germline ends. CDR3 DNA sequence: TGTGCCAGCAGCCAGTACGGGACCTACGAGCAGTACTTC. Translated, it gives CASSQYGTYEQYF.

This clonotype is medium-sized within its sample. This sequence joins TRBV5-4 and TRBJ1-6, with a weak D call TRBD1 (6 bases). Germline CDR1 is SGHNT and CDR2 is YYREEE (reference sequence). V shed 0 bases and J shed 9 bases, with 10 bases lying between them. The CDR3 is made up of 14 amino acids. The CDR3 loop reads CASSLAGVSSPLHF. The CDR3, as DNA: TGTGCCAGCAGCTTGGCAGGGGTTAGTTCACCCCTCCACTTT.

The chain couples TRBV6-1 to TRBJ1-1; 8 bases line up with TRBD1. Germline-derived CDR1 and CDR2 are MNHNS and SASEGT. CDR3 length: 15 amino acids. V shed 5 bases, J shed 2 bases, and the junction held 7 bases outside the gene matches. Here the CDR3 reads CASSRIQGANTEAFF. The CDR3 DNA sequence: TGTGCCAGCAGTCGCATTCAGGGGGCCAACACTGAAGCTTTCTTT.

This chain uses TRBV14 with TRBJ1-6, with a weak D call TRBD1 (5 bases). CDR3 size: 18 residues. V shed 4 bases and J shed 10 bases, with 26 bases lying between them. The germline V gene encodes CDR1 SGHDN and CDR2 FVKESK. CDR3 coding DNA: TGTGCCAGCAGCCTATTATGGGGCCCGGAGGCTATTCGGTCACCCCTCCACTTT. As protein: CASSLLWGPEAIRSPLHF.

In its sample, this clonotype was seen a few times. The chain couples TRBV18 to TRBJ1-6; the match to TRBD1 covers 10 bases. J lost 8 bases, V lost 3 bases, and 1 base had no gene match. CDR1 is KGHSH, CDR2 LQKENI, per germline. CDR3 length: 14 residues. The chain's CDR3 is CASSPTGGDSPLHF. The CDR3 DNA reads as TGTGCCAGCTCACCGACAGGGGGCGATTCACCCCTCCACTTT.

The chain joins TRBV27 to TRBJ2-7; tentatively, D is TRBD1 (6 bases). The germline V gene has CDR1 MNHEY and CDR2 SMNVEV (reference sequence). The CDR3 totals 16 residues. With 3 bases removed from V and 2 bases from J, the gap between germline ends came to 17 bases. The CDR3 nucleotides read TGTGCCAGCAGTTTCTACTCGGACAGTCCGACCTACGAGCAGTACTTC. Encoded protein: CASSFYSDSPTYEQYF.